This T cell receptor (beta chain) was recovered during a study of cytomegalovirus exposure and HLA in healthy donors. Study conclusions and caveats: Upon later analysis, HLA-associated TCR beta chains proved more clonally expanded than other, equally common chains. A later analysis found common viral pathogens apparently linked to several of the most significant clusters.

Germline V gives CDR1 MNHEY, CDR2 SMNVEV (reference sequence). Trimming took 6 bases from V and 6 from J; bases not matched to a gene: 5. The CDR3 loop spans 14 amino acids. PCR amplification relied on 60 Vbeta primers (plus 13 Jbeta primers). Sequencing used immunoSEQ multiplex PCR; TCRdb keeps in-frame clones, though not all of them. Of about 130,000 clones in the sample, 65% to 90% were seen once. Worth noting for this clone: The target antigen is unknown.

The V gene is TRBV27, the J gene TRBJ1-2; 12 positions match TRBD1. This receptor was identified in a girl aged 2 to 10 in good health and CMV-seronegative. Material for sequencing was PBMCs. The CDR3 here is CASRPGQGADGYTF. The CDR3 bases are TGTGCCAGCAGGCCGGGACAGGGGGCCGATGGCTACACCTTC.